A single sample gave rise to the 25 T cell receptor beta chains below, sequenced in a study of blood T cell repertoires in COVID-19. Assay: immunoSEQ multiplex PCR; the TCRdb copy retains only in-frame clones and omits some. The sample has about 240,000 clones, 85% to 95% seen once. Sequencing was performed on peripheral blood. Every receptor here comes from a man younger than 40 with COVID-19, enrolled during active disease.

The chain combines TRBV6-5 with TRBJ1-3; D remains ambiguous. With 6 bases removed from V and 0 bases from J, the gap between germline ends came to 6 bases. The CDR3 contains 13 residues. CDR1 and CDR2 (germline): MNHEY, SVGAGI. The CDR3 spells CASRRDSGNTIYF. In DNA, the CDR3 is TGTGCCAGCAGGAGGGACTCTGGAAACACCATATATTTT.

This clone occurred a few times. The V and J genes are TRBV7-9 and TRBJ2-7, with D tentatively TRBD2 (7 bases). The CDR3 runs to 14 residues. Trimming left V 3 bases short and J 3 bases short, with 12 bases between. Germline V gives CDR1 SEHNR, CDR2 FQNEAQ (reference sequence). CDR3 sequence (DNA): TGTGCCAGCAGCTTTGGAGGGGGGGACTACGAGCAGTACTTC. As protein: CASSFGGGDYEQYF.

This clone was detected once. J is TRBJ1-6 and V is TRBV24-1; D may be TRBD1 (6 bases). The CDR3 is made up of 22 amino acids. The V and J ends lost 5 bases and 8 bases respectively, with 36 bases between them. The germline V gene encodes CDR1 KGHDR and CDR2 SFDVKD. The CDR3 reads CATSGLSSEEGGAGVVDSPLHF. DNA of the CDR3: TGTGCCACCAGTGGACTATCTTCTGAGGAAGGGGGAGCAGGTGTGGTGGATTCACCCCTCCACTTT.

The chain employs TRBV19 and TRBJ2-2; D gene uncertain. Germline V CDR1 and CDR2: LNHDA, SQIVND (reference sequence). V lost 7 bases and J 1 base, leaving 10 bases between the germline ends. This CDR3 region has 14 residues. CDR3 protein: CASNRRLNTGELFF. For the CDR3, the DNA is TGTGCCAGTAACAGACGCCTGAACACCGGGGAGCTGTTTTTT.

This clone was detected only once. The rearrangement links TRBV5-4 to TRBJ1-1; D is undetermined. The ends were cut back, 0 bases at V and 1 base at J, with 7 bases in the middle. The CDR3 is 14 residues long. CDR1 is SGHNT and CDR2 is YYREEE in the germline V gene (reference sequence). CDR3 nucleotide sequence: TGTGCCAGCAGCTTGGGTAGCCAGAACACTGAAGCTTTCTTT. Its protein is CASSLGSQNTEAFF. The full variable domain, in which reference TRBV5-4 and TRBJ1-1 provide the parts outside the CDR3, is ETGVTQSPTHLIKTRGQQVTLRCSSQSGHNTVSWYQQALGQGPQFIFQYYREEENGRGNFPPRFSGLQFPNYSSELNVNALELDDSALYLCASSLGSQNTEAFFGQGTRLTVV.

This chain uses TRBV28 with TRBJ1-5; D remains unclear. This CDR3 contains 13 residues. Germline V lookup: CDR1 MDHEN, CDR2 SYDVKM. Trimming took off 8 bases at V and 0 bases at J, with 8 bases between the two ends. CDR3 nucleotides: TGTGCCAGCGACCGGGATAGCAATCAGCCCCAGCATTTT. Protein product: CASDRDSNQPQHF. The full variable domain, its missing parts supplied by reference TRBV28 and TRBJ1-5, is DVKVTQSSRYLVKRTGEKVFLECVQDMDHENMFWYRQDPGLGLRLIYFSYDVKMKEKGDIPEGYSVSREKKERFSLILESASTNQTSMYLCASDRDSNQPQHFGDGTRLSIL.

V and J are TRBV19 and TRBJ1-5; possibly TRBD1 for D (5 bases). CDR1 is LNHDA and CDR2 is SQIVND in the germline V gene (reference sequence). With 3 bases removed from V and 7 bases from J, the gap between germline ends came to 19 bases. The CDR3 sequence is 16 residues long. The chain's CDR3 is CASSIWRLRGGQPQHF. In nucleotides, the CDR3 is TGTGCCAGTAGTATTTGGAGACTGCGGGGCGGACAGCCCCAGCATTTT.

The J gene is TRBJ1-2, the V gene TRBV12-3 or TRBV12-4; D may be TRBD1 (6 bases). There are 13 residues in the CDR3. The germline V and J ends were trimmed by 5 bases and 4 bases, with 11 bases remaining between them. CDR3: CASSQQGGYGYTF. CDR3 nucleotide sequence: TGTGCCAGCAGTCAACAGGGTGGCTATGGCTACACCTTC.

The chain uses TRBV18 and TRBJ1-2; 12 bases line up with TRBD1. Unmatched junction bases numbered 14, after V lost 4 bases and J lost 8 bases. The CDR3 has 17 amino acids. Germline CDR1 KGHSH, CDR2 LQKENI. The CDR3: CASSQTAPGQGAQGYTF. For the CDR3, the DNA is TGTGCCAGCTCACAAACGGCTCCGGGACAGGGGGCGCAGGGCTACACCTTC.

The chain employs TRBV5-1 and TRBJ1-3; no clear D. This CDR3 has 15 amino acids. V was shortened by 1 base and J by 0 bases, with 8 bases between the two germline ends. Germline CDR1 SGHRS, CDR2 YFSETQ. The CDR3 sequence: CASSLPFPSGNTIYF. As DNA, the CDR3 is TGCGCCAGCAGCTTGCCGTTTCCCTCTGGAAACACCATATATTTT.

V is TRBV30 and J is TRBJ1-5; a possible D gene is TRBD1 (5 bases). The CDR3 consists of 15 residues. Trimming removed 0 bases from V and 9 bases from J, with 18 bases in between. The V gene's germline CDR1 is GTSNPN and CDR2 SVGIG (reference sequence). CDR3 nucleotide sequence: TGTGCCTGGAGTGTAGGGTTTGGGGCACCTGCGCCCCAGCATTTT. Amino acid sequence: CAWSVGFGAPAPQHF. Complete variable domain (other parts from reference TRBV30 and TRBJ1-5): SQTIHQWPATLVQPVGSPLSLECTVEGTSNPNLYWYRQAAGRGLQLLFYSVGIGQISSEVPQNLSASRPQDRQFILSSKKLLLSDSGFYLCAWSVGFGAPAPQHFGDGTRLSIL.

V and J are TRBV6-5 and TRBJ1-5; 7 positions agree with TRBD1. CDR1 and CDR2 (germline): MNHEY, SVGAGI. The J segment lost 5 bases and the V segment lost 5 bases, leaving 6 bases of the junction unmatched. The length of the CDR3 is 14 residues. DNA of the CDR3: TGTGCCAGCAGTCCTGGACAGGCCCATCAGCCCCAGCATTTT. Protein: CASSPGQAHQPQHF.

The chain has TRBV5-1 and TRBJ1-2, with 9 bases lining up with TRBD1. This CDR3 is 15 amino acids long. Unmatched junction bases numbered 4, after V lost 0 bases and J lost 4 bases. Germline CDR1 and CDR2: SGHRS and YFSETQ. The CDR3 loop reads CASSLGDREVYGYTF. In DNA, the CDR3 is TGCGCCAGCAGCTTGGGGGACAGGGAGGTCTATGGCTACACCTTC.

CDR3 protein: CASSLAEQEKLFF. The CDR3, as DNA: TGCGCCAGCAGCTTGGCCGAACAGGAAAAACTGTTTTTT. The V call is TRBV5-1, the J call TRBJ1-4, with D uncertain. CDR1 and CDR2 (germline): SGHRS, YFSETQ. Between the trimmed V and J ends, which lost 0 bases and 8 bases, there was a span of 8 bases. CDR3 size: 13 residues.

Details on this clone: Within the sample, other DNA sequences also encode this same CDR3. The V and J genes are TRBV25-1 and TRBJ2-1; 9 nucleotides match TRBD2. V lost 4 bases to trimming and J lost 2 bases; unmatched junction nucleotides: 6. The CDR3 runs 16 residues. CDR1 MGHDK and CDR2 SYGVNS come from the germline V gene. For the CDR3, the DNA is TGTGCCAGCAGTGCCTCGAGCGGGGGGACCTACAATGAGCAGTTCTTC. Protein product: CASSASSGGTYNEQFF.

This sequence joins TRBV9 and TRBJ2-1; 7 nucleotides agree with TRBD2. The V and J ends lost 0 bases and 13 bases, in that order; junction bases with no gene match: 10. CDR3 length: 14 amino acids. Looked up from germline, CDR1 is SGDLS and CDR2 is YYNGEE. The CDR3 region has the DNA TGTGCCAGCAGCGTAGTGACTAGCTCTCGCGAACAGTTCTTC. Amino acid sequence: CASSVVTSSREQFF. Full variable domain (outside the CDR3, taken from reference TRBV9 and TRBJ2-1): DSGVTQTPKHLITATGQRVTLRCSPRSGDLSVYWYQQSLDQGLQFLIQYYNGEERAKGNILERFSAQQFPDLHSELNLSSLELGDSALYFCASSVVTSSREQFFGPGTRLTVL.

The rearrangement links TRBV9 to TRBJ2-1; TRBD2 agrees at 9 bases. From germline, CDR1 is SGDLS and CDR2 YYNGEE. CDR3 size: 15 residues. Germline trimming cut 0 bases from V and 5 bases from J; bases unmatched to any gene: 3. The DNA of the CDR3 is TGTGCCAGCAGCGTAGCGACTAGCGGTGACAATGAGCAGTTCTTC. Amino acid sequence: CASSVATSGDNEQFF. The variable domain in full, completed from reference TRBV9 and TRBJ2-1, reads DSGVTQTPKHLITATGQRVTLRCSPRSGDLSVYWYQQSLDQGLQFLIQYYNGEERAKGNILERFSAQQFPDLHSELNLSSLELGDSALYFCASSVATSGDNEQFFGPGTRLTVL.

The J gene is TRBJ2-3, the V gene TRBV5-6; 9 bases agree with TRBD1. CDR3 size: 14 residues. CDR1 and CDR2 (germline): SGHDT, YYEEEE. V lost 6 bases, J lost 6 bases, and 8 bases stayed unmatched. The CDR3 DNA reads TGTGCCAGCATCCGTCGACAGGGGGTTGATACGCAGTATTTT. It specifies CASIRRQGVDTQYF.

The rearrangement joins TRBV5-1 to TRBJ1-2, with D maybe TRBD1 (6 bases). The germline V gene has CDR1 SGHRS and CDR2 YFSETQ. This CDR3 is built from 15 residues. V shed 2 bases and J shed 4 bases, with 15 bases lying between them. The CDR3 sequence: CASSLGGRNIYGYTF. The CDR3 bases are TGCGCCAGCAGCTTAGGGGGACGGAATATCTATGGCTACACCTTC.

V usage is TRBV3-1 (or the pseudogene TRBV3-2) and J usage is TRBJ2-2; possible D gene TRBD2, 6 bases. V was clipped by 5 bases and J by 2 bases, with 15 bases between them. The CDR3 extends over 16 amino acids. Germline V gene lookup returns CDR1 LGHDT and CDR2 YNNKEL (reference sequence). The CDR3 protein is CASSAGQGSNTGELFF. The DNA of the CDR3 is TGTGCCAGCAGCGCGGGGCAGGGCAGCAACACCGGGGAGCTGTTTTTT.

This clone was counted once. The V gene is TRBV27, the J gene TRBJ2-3, with D uncertain. CDR3 length: 14 residues. Germline CDR1 and CDR2: MNHEY and SMNVEV (reference sequence). Trimming left V 0 bases short and J 4 bases short, with 8 bases between. The CDR3, as DNA: TGTGCCAGCAGTTTATCCCCACTTGCAGATACGCAGTATTTT. It yields the protein CASSLSPLADTQYF.

The chain uses TRBV12-3 or TRBV12-4 and TRBJ1-4; TRBD1 is a possible D gene (5 bases). CDR3 length: 13 residues. V was trimmed by 8 bases and J by 7 bases, leaving 14 bases between them. CDR3: CASRGRVGEKLFF. For the CDR3, the DNA is TGTGCCAGCCGGGGGAGGGTCGGTGAAAAACTGTTTTTT.

V gene TRBV6-5 combines with J gene TRBJ1-2; D is possibly TRBD1 (6 bases). Germline V lookup: CDR1 MNHEY, CDR2 SVGAGI. The CDR3 loop spans 13 amino acids. V was trimmed by 6 bases and J by 4 bases, leaving 12 bases between them. CDR3 sequence (DNA): TGTGCCAGCAGAGCCGGGGGGCTCTATGGCTACACCTTC. Its protein product is CASRAGGLYGYTF.

The V gene is TRBV7-9, the J gene TRBJ2-7; a weak D match, TRBD2 (6 bases). Germline V gene lookup returns CDR1 SEHNR and CDR2 FQNEAQ (reference sequence). This CDR3 comprises 17 residues. Trimming pared 0 bases from V and 0 bases from J, leaving 15 bases between. This chain's CDR3 is CASSLALALDNSYEQYF. CDR3 coding DNA: TGTGCCAGCAGCTTAGCCCTAGCGTTAGACAACTCCTACGAGCAGTACTTC.

The V gene is TRBV29-1, the J gene TRBJ2-1; 7 bases agree with TRBD1. The CDR3 spans 15 residues. The ends lost 1 base at V and 1 base at J; junction bases unmatched: 4. Germline CDR1 and CDR2: SQVTM and ANQGSEA. The CDR3 coding sequence is TGCAGCGTTGAAGCGGGACAGAAATCCTACAATGAGCAGTTCTTC. Translation: CSVEAGQKSYNEQFF.